Sequencing of this T cell receptor (beta chain) was carried out in a study of resident and recirculating memory T cells in vitiligo. Study-wide findings and caveats: Sequences differed between biopsy sites and patients, suggesting private specificity.

Here immunoSEQ multiplex PCR was the method, and the copy in TCRdb shows in-frame clones only, minus some. The profile covers about 76,000 clones, with 92% appearing a single time and around 5.1% taken by the ten largest. The CDR3 sequence is 14 residues long. Germline CDR1 and CDR2: MDHEN and SYDVKM. The junction had 3 bases not matched to a gene; V was cut back by 7 bases and J by 2 bases. Concerning this clone: As yet, its antigen is unknown.

The sequencing input was blood. V is TRBV28 and J is TRBJ2-7; 12 nucleotides line up with TRBD2. This TCR derives from a male donor with vitiligo. The chain's CDR3 is CASTTSGSPYEQYF. The DNA for the CDR3 is TGTGCCAGCACGACTAGCGGGAGTCCCTACGAGCAGTACTTC.